This TCR beta chain was sequenced during a study of T cells after yellow fever vaccination. TCRdb re-derived calls from the 5' RACE reads in MiXCR, one entry per CDR3 protein. The data show 170,000 or so distinct CDR3 sequences, approximately 6.2% seen once. CDR3 length equals 14 residues. The V gene lost 4 bases and the J gene lost 0 bases, with 9 bases spanning the gap. Germline V lookup: CDR1 MGHRA, CDR2 YSYEKL. Material: CD4+ T cells sorted from PBMCs, obtained on the day of the first yellow fever vaccination. This rearrangement joins TRBV4-1 to TRBJ1-1; D remains unclear. This clonotype was sampled from a man in his late teens or twenties who received the YFV17D yellow fever vaccine. Here the CDR3 reads CASSRLGVNTEAFF. The CDR3 region has the DNA TGCGCCAGCAGCCGGCTTGGGGTGAACACTGAAGCTTTCTTT.